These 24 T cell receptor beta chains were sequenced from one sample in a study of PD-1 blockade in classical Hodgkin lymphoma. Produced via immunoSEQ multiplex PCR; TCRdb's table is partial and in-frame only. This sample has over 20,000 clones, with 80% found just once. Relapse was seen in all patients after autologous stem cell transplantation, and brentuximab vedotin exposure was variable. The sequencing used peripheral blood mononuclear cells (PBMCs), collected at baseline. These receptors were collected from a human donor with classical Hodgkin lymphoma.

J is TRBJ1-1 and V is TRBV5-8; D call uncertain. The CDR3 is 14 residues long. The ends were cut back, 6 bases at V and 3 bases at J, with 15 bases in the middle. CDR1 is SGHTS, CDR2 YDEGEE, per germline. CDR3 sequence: CASTSSTGDTEAFF. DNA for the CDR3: TGTGCCAGCACCTCGTCCACGGGAGACACTGAAGCTTTCTTT.

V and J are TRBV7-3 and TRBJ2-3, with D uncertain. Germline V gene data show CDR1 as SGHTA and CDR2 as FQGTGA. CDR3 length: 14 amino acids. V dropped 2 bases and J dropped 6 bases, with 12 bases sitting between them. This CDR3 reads CASSLANSADTQYF. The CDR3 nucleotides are TGTGCCAGCAGCTTAGCGAACTCGGCGGATACGCAGTATTTT.

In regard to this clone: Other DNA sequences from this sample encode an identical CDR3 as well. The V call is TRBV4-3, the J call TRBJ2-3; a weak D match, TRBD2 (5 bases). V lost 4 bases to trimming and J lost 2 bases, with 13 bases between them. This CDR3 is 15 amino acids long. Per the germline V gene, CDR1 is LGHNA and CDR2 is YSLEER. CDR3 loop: CASSRTTSSTDTQYF. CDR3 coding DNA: TGCGCCAGCAGCCGCACAACTAGTTCCACAGATACGCAGTATTTT.

This chain's CDR3 is CASKVISGSNTEAFF. In nucleotides, the CDR3 is TGTGCCAGCAAAGTTATTTCAGGCAGTAACACTGAAGCTTTCTTT. The rearrangement uses TRBV7-2 and TRBJ1-1, with D hard to call. CDR1 and CDR2 from the germline V gene are SGHTA and FQGNSA. V dropped 7 bases and J dropped 2 bases, with 17 bases sitting between them. The CDR3 is 15 amino acids.

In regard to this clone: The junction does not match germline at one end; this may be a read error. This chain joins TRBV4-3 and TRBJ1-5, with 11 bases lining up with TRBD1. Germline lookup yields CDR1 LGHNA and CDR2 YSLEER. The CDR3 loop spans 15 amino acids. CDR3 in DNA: TGCGCCAACAGCCCAATGCCGGGACAGGGGGATTCCCAGCATTTT. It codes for CANSPMPGQGDSQHF.

The CDR3 loop reads CAISDPDRVEEKLFF. The CDR3 coding sequence is TGTGCCATCAGTGACCCCGACAGGGTCGAAGAAAAACTGTTTTTT. The rearrangement uses TRBV10-3 and TRBJ1-4, with 7 bases identical to TRBD1. Germline-derived CDR1 and CDR2 are ENHRY and SYGVKD. The CDR3 runs to 15 residues. V was clipped by 3 bases and J by 8 bases; unmatched bases: 9.

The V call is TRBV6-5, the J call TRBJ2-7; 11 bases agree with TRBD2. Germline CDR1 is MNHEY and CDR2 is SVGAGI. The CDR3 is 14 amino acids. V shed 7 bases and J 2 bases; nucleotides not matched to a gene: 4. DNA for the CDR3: TGTGCCAGCAAAGTAGCGGGGGGGCCCTACGAGCAGTACTTC. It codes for CASKVAGGPYEQYF.

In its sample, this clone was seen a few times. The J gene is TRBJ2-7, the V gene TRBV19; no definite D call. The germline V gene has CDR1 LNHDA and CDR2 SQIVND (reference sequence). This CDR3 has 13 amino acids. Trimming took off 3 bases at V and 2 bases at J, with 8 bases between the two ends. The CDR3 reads CASSMGPPYEQYF. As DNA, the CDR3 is TGTGCCAGTAGTATGGGTCCACCCTACGAGCAGTACTTC.

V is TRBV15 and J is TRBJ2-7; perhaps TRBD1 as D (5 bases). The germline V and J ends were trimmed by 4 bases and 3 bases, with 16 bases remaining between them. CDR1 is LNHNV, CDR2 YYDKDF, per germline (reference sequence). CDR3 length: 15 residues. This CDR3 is CATSNYRSADYEQYF. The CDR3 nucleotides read TGTGCCACCAGCAACTACAGGAGTGCGGACTACGAGCAGTACTTC.

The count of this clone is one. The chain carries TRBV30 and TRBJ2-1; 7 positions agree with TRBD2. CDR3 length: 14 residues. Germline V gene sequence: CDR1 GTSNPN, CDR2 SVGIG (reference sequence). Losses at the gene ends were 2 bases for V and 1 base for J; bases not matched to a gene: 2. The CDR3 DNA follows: TGTGCCTGGAGTAGGGGACTATCCTACAATGAGCAGTTCTTC. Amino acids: CAWSRGLSYNEQFF.

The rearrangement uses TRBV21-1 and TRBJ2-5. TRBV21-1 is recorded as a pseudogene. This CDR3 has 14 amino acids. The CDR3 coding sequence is TGTGCCAGCAGCCAAGGGGACGGATCTCAGACCCAGTACTTC. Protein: CASSQGDGSQTQYF.

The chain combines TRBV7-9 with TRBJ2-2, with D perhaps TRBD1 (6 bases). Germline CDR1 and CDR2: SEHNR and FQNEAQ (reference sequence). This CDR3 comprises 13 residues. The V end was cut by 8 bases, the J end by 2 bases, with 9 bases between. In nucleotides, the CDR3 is TGTGCCAGCCAGGGGTCTAACACCGGGGAGCTGTTTTTT. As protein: CASQGSNTGELFF. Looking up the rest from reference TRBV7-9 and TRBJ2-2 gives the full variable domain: DTGVSQNPRHKITKRGQNVTFRCDPISEHNRLYWYRQTLGQGPEFLTYFQNEAQLEKSRLLSDRFSAERPKGSFSTLEIQRTEQGDSAMYLCASQGSNTGELFFGEGSRLTVL.

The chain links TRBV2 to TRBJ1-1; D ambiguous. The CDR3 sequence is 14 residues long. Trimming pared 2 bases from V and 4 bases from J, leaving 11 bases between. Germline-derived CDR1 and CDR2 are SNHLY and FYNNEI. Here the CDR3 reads CASSEFQAGTEAFF. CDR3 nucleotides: TGTGCCAGCAGTGAATTCCAGGCGGGCACTGAAGCTTTCTTT.

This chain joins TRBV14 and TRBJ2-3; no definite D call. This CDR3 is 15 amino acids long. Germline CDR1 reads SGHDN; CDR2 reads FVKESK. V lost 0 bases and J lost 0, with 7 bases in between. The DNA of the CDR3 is TGTGCCAGCAGCCAAGAGATCACCAGCACAGATACGCAGTATTTT. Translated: CASSQEITSTDTQYF. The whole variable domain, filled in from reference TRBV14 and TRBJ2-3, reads EAGVTQFPSHSVIEKGQTVTLRCDPISGHDNLYWYRRVMGKEIKFLLHFVKESKQDESGMPNNRFLAERTGGTYSTLKVQPAELEDSGVYFCASSQEITSTDTQYFGPGTRLTVL.

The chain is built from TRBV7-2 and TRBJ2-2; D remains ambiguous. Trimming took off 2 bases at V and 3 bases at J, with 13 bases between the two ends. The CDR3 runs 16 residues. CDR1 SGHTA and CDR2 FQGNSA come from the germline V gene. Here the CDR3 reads CASSLFQGLDTGELFF. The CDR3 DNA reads TGTGCCAGCAGCTTATTTCAAGGATTGGACACCGGGGAGCTGTTTTTT.

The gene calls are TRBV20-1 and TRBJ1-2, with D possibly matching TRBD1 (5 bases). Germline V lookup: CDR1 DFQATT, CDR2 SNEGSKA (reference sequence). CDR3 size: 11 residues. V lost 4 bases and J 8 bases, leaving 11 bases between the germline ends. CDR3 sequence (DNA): TGCAGTGCTACAGGGTCTGGCGGCTACACCTTC. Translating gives CSATGSGGYTF.

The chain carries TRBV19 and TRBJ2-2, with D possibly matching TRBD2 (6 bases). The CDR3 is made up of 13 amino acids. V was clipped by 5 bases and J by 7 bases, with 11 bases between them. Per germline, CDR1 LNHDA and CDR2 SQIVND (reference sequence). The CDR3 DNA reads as TGTGCCAGTAGTCCTCGACTAGGCGGGGAGCTGTTTTTT. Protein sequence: CASSPRLGGELFF.

The CDR3 loop is CASSLVARGPLSYTF. In nucleotides, the CDR3 is TGTGCCAGCAGCTTGGTGGCCAGGGGGCCTCTCAGCTACACCTTC. The gene calls are TRBV5-5 and TRBJ1-2; 8 bases fit TRBD1. In germline, CDR1 is SGHKS, CDR2 YYEKEE (reference sequence). There are 15 residues in the CDR3. The J segment lost 9 bases and the V segment lost 0 bases, leaving 10 bases of the junction unmatched.

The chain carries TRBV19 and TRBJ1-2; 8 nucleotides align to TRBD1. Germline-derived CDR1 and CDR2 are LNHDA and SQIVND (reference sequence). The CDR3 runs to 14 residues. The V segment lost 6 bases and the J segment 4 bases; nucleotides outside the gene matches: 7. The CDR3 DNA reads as TGTGCCAGTAGAGAGACAGGGGATTTCTATGGCTACACCTTC. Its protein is CASRETGDFYGYTF.

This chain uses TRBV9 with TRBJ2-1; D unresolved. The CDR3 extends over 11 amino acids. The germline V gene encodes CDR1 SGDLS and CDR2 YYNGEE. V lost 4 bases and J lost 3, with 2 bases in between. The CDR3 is CASSLYNEQFF. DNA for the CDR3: TGTGCCAGCAGCCTCTACAATGAGCAGTTCTTC. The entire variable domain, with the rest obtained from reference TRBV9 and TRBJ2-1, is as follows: DSGVTQTPKHLITATGQRVTLRCSPRSGDLSVYWYQQSLDQGLQFLIQYYNGEERAKGNILERFSAQQFPDLHSELNLSSLELGDSALYFCASSLYNEQFFGPGTRLTVL.

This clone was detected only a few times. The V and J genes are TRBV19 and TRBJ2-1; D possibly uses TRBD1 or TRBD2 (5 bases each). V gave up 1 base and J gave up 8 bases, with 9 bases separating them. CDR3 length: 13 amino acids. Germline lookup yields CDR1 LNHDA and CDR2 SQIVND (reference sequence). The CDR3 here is CASSIVRGHEQFF. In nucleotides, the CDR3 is TGTGCCAGTAGTATAGTTCGGGGACATGAGCAGTTCTTC.

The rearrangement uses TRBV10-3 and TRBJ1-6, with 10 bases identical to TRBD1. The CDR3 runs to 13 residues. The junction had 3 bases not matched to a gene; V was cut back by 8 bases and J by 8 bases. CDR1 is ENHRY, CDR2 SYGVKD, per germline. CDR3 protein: CAIAGTGDSPLHF. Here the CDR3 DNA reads TGTGCCATCGCCGGGACAGGGGATTCACCCCTCCACTTT.

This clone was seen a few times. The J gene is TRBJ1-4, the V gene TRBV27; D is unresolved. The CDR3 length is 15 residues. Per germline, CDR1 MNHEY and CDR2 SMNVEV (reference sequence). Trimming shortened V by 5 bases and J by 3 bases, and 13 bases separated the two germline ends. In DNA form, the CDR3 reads TGTGCCAGCAGTCCCCGTGGCGTATCTAATGAAAAACTGTTTTTT. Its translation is CASSPRGVSNEKLFF. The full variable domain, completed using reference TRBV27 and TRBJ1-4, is EAQVTQNPRYLITVTGKKLTVTCSQNMNHEYMSWYRQDPGLGLRQIYYSMNVEVTDKGDVPEGYKVSRKEKRNFPLILESPSPNQTSLYFCASSPRGVSNEKLFFGSGTQLSVL.

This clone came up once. The CDR3 is CASSLRAGNTIYF. The CDR3 DNA reads TGCGCCAGCAGCTTGAGGGCTGGAAACACCATATATTTT. The gene calls are TRBV5-1 and TRBJ1-3; D is unresolved. Germline V CDR1 and CDR2: SGHRS, YFSETQ. V was shortened by 1 base and J by 2 bases, with 4 bases between the two germline ends. This CDR3 region has 13 residues.